This T cell receptor (beta chain) was captured in a study of blood T cell repertoires in COVID-19. Study in general: The United States, Italy and Spain provided the acute and convalescent COVID-19 samples. In each case, the material was cDNA or gDNA derived from T cells, B-cell-depleted T cells, or PBMCs.

V shed 5 bases, J shed 6 bases, and the junction held 0 bases outside the gene matches. Germline assignment: CDR1 LNHDA and CDR2 SQIVND (reference sequence). CDR3 length: 12 residues. In the source study's methods: Amplification with reference gene primers provided the estimates of nucleated cell counts. The method was immunoSEQ multiplex PCR; TCRdb's version includes in-frame clones alone and lacks a portion of them. V and J calls plus clone size are reproduced from that table; the DNA served to infer D and trimming. The sample lists around 70,000 clones, roughly 87% seen once, with roughly a tenth in the top ten.

The TCR originated in a woman aged 18-30 years with acute or convalescent COVID-19. The chain couples TRBV19 to TRBJ1-1; 10 bases align to TRBD1. Sequenced material: peripheral blood. CDR3 amino acids: CASSDRGPEAFF. CDR3 bases: TGTGCCAGTAGTGACAGGGGGCCTGAAGCTTTCTTT.